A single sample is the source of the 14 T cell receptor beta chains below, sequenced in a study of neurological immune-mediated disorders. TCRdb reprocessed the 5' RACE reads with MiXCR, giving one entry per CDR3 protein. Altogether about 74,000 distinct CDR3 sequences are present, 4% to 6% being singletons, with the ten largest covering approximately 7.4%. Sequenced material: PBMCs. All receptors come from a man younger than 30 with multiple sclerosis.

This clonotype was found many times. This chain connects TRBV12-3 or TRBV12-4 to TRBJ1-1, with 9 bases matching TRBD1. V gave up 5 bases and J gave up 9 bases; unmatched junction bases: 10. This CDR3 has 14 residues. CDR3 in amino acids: CASSTRWTGDKAFF. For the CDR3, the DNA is TGTGCCAGCAGTACGCGCTGGACAGGGGATAAAGCTTTCTTT.

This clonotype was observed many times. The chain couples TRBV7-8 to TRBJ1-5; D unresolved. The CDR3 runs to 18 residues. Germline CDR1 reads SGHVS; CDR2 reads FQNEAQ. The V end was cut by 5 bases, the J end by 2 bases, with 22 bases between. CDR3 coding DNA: TGTGCCAGCAGCCAATCGACTCCGTTAACGGTGGGCAATCAGCCCCAGCATTTT. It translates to CASSQSTPLTVGNQPQHF.

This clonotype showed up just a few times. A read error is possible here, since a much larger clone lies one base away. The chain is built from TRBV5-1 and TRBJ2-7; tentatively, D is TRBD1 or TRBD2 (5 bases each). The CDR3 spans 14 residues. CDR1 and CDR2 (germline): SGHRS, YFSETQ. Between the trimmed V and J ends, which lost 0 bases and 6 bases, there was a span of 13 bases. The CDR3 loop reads CASSLGVTGGEQYF. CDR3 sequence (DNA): TGCGCCAGCAGCTTGGGGGTGACTGGGGGCGAGCAGTACTTC.

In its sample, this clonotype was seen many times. CDR3 coding DNA: TGTGCCAGCAGTCGGGCAGGGGCCCGTACCGGGGCCAACGTCCTGACTTTC. Its protein product is CASSRAGARTGANVLTF. The V call is TRBV27, the J call TRBJ2-6; tentatively, D is TRBD1 (6 bases). Trimming left V 5 bases short and J 4 bases short, with 18 bases between. This CDR3 spans 17 amino acids. Germline CDR1 reads MNHEY; CDR2 reads SMNVEV (reference sequence).

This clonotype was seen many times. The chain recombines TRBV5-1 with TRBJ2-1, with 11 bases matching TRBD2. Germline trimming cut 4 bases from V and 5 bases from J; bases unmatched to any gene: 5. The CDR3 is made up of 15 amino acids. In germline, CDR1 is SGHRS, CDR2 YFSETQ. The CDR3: CASSPGTSGNNEQFF. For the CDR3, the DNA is TGCGCCAGCAGCCCCGGGACTAGCGGAAACAATGAGCAGTTCTTC.

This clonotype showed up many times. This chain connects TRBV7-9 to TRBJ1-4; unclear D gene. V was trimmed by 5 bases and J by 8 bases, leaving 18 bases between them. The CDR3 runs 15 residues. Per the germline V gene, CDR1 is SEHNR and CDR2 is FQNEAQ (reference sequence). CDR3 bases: TGTGCCAGCAGCCCCGTGTCCCCTTCGGGGGAAAAACTGTTTTTT. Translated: CASSPVSPSGEKLFF. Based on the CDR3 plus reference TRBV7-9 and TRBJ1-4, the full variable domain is DTGVSQNPRHKITKRGQNVTFRCDPISEHNRLYWYRQTLGQGPEFLTYFQNEAQLEKSRLLSDRFSAERPKGSFSTLEIQRTEQGDSAMYLCASSPVSPSGEKLFFGSGTQLSVL.

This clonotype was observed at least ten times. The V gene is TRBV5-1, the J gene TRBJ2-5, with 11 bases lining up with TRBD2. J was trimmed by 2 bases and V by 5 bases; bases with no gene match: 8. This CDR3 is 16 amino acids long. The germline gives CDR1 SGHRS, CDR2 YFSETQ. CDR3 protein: CASRSGTSGPQETQYF. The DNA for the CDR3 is TGCGCCAGCAGATCAGGGACTAGCGGACCTCAAGAGACCCAGTACTTC.

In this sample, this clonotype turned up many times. In DNA, the CDR3 is TGTGCCAGCAGTTTCGGACAGGGGGCTGGTGCTTTCTTT. Translation gives CASSFGQGAGAFF. The chain has TRBV12-3 or TRBV12-4 and TRBJ1-1, with 11 bases that match TRBD1. The CDR3 has 13 amino acids. The junction had 5 bases not matched to a gene; V was cut back by 3 bases and J by 11 bases.

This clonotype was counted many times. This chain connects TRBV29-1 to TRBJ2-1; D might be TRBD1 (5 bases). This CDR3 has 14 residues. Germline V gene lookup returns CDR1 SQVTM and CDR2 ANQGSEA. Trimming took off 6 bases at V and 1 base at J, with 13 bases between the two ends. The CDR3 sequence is CSVETERSYNEQFF. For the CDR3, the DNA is TGCAGCGTAGAGACAGAAAGATCCTACAATGAGCAGTTCTTC.

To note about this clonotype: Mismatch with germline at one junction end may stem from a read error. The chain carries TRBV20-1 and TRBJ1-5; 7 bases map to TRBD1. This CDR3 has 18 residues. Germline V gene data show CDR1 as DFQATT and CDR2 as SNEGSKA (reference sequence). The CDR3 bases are TGCAGTGCTCCAAAGGACAGGTCCCAGATCTATAGCAATCAGCCCCAGAATTTT. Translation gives CSAPKDRSQIYSNQPQNF.

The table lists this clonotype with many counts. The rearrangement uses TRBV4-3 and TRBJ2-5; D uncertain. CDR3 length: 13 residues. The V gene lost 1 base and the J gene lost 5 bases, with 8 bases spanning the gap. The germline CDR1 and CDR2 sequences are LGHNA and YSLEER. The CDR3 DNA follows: TGCGCCAGCAGCCAAGTTTTCACGGAGACCCAGTACTTC. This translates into CASSQVFTETQYF.

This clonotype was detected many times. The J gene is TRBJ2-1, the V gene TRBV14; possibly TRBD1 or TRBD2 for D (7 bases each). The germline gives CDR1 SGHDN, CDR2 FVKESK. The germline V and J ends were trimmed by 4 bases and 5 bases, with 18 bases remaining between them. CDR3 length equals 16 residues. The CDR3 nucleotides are TGTGCCAGCAGCCGAACGGAGGCAGGGGGGGACAATGAGCAGTTCTTC. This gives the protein CASSRTEAGGDNEQFF.

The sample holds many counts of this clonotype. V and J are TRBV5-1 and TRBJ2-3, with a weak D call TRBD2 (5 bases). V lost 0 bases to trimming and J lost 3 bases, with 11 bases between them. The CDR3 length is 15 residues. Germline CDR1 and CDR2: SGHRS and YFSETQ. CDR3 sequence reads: CASSLEEGWTDTQYF. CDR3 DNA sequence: TGCGCCAGCAGCTTGGAAGAGGGTTGGACAGATACGCAGTATTTT.

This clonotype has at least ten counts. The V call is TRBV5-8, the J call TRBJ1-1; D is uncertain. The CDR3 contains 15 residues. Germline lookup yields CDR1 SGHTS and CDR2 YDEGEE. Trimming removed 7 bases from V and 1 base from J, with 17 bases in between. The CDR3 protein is CASLPGGVQNTEAFF. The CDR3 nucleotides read TGTGCCAGCCTCCCGGGTGGGGTACAGAACACTGAAGCTTTCTTT.